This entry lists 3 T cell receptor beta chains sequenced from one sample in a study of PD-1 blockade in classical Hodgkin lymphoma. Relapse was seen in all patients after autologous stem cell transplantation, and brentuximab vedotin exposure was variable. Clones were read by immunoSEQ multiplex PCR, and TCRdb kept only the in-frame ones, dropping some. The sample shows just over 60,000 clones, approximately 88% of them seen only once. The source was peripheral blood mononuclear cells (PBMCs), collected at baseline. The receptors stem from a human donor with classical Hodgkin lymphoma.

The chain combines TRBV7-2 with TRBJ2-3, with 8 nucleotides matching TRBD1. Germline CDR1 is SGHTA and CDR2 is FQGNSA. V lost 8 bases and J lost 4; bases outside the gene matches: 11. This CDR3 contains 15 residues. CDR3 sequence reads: CASDSGGQGADTQYF. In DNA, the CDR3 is TGTGCCAGCGACAGCGGCGGACAGGGCGCAGATACGCAGTATTTT.

The CDR3 here is CASSQAGLAGRETQYF. The CDR3 DNA is TGCGCCAGCAGCCAAGCCGGACTAGCGGGGCGAGAGACCCAGTACTTC. J is TRBJ2-5 and V is TRBV4-3, with 12 bases that match TRBD2. The CDR3 spans 16 residues. CDR1 and CDR2 from the germline V gene are LGHNA and YSLEER. Germline trimming cut 1 base from V and 4 bases from J; bases unmatched to any gene: 4.

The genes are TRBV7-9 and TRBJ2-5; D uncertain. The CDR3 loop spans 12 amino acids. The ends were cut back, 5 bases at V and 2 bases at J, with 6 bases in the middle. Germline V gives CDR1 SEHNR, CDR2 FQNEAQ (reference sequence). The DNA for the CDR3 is TGTGCCAGCAGCAAACCTCAAGAGACCCAGTACTTC. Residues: CASSKPQETQYF.